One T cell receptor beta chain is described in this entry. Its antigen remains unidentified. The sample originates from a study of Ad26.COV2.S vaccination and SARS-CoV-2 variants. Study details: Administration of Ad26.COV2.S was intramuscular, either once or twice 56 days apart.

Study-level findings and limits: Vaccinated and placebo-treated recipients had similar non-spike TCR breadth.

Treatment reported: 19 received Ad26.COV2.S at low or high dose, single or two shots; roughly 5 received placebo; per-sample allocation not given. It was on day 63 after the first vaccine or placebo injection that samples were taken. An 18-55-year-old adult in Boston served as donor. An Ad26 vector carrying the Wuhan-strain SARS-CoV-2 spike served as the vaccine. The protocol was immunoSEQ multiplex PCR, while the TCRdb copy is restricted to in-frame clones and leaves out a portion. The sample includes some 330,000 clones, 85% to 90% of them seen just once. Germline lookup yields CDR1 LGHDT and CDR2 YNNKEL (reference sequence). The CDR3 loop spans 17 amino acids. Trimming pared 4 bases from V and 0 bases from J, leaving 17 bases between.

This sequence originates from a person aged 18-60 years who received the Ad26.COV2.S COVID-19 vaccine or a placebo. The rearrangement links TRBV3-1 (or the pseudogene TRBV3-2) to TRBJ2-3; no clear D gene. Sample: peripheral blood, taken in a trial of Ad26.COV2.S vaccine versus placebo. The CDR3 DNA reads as TGTGCCAGCAGCCGAATCGCCGGTGCCTCTAGCACAGATACGCAGTATTTT. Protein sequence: CASSRIAGASSTDTQYF.